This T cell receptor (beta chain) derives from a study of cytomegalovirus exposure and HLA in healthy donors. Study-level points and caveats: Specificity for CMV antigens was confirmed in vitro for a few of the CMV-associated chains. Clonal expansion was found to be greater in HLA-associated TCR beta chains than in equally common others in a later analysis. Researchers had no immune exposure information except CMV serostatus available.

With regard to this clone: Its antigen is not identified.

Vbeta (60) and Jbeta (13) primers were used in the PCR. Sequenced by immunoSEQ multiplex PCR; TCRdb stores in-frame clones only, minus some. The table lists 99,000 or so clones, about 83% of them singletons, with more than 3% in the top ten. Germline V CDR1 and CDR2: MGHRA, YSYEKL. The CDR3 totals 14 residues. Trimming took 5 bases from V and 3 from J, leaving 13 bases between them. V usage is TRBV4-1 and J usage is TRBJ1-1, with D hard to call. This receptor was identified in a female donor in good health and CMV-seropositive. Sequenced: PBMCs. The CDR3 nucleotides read TGCGCCAGCAGCGCCTGGCTCACAGACACTGAAGCTTTCTTT. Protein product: CASSAWLTDTEAFF.